A selection of T cell receptor beta chains follows, all from one sample in a study of T cell changes during pregnancy in multiple sclerosis. Repertoires were generated with immunoSEQ multiplex PCR, while TCRdb's copy carries only in-frame clones and drops some. Of tens of thousands of clones detected, 93% appear once; the ten largest clones hold roughly 1.4%. This sample comprised peripheral blood, obtained in the third trimester of pregnancy. These receptors were collected from a female donor in good health, enrolled as a control in a pregnancy study. Both conserved end residues are part of each CDR3. D genes are given only for firm matches. Clone size is given for some rows only: seen once, a few or many times, or a class if the clone is expanded.

j_call	clone_size	v_call	d_call	cdr3_nt	cdr3_aa
TRBJ2-3	.	TRBV11-3	.	TGTGCCAGCAGCTACGGTCCAGATACGCAGTATTTT	CASSYGPDTQYF
TRBJ2-1	.	TRBV20-1	.	TGCAGTGCTAGGGCCGGGAGTGAGCAGTTCTTC	CSARAGSEQFF
TRBJ2-3	.	TRBV5-1	.	TGCGCCAGCAGCCCCCGGAGCCAGGCGGGGACGCAGTATTTT	CASSPRSQAGTQYF
TRBJ2-1	.	TRBV6-4	TRBD2	TGTGCCAGCAGTGGGACTAGCGACAATGAGCAGTTCTTC	CASSGTSDNEQFF
TRBJ2-2	.	TRBV27	.	TGTGCCAGCAGCCTCATACAGGGCAACACCGGGGAGCTGTTTTTT	CASSLIQGNTGELFF
TRBJ2-1	.	TRBV18	TRBD2	TGTGCCAGCTCACCCAGCGGGAGAGTCTACAATGAGCAGTTCTTC	CASSPSGRVYNEQFF
TRBJ1-3	once	TRBV6-5	.	TGTGCCAGCAGTTCAATGGACACTCTCACCATATATTTT	CASSSMDTLTIYF
TRBJ1-3	.	TRBV6-5	TRBD1	TGTGCCAGCACCCGGGACAGCAGCTCTGGAAACACCATATATTTT	CASTRDSSSGNTIYF
TRBJ2-2	.	TRBV2	TRBD1	TGTGCCAGCAGACCATGGACAGGGGGATCTCTGAACACCGGGGAGCTGTTTTTT	CASRPWTGGSLNTGELFF
TRBJ1-5	.	TRBV7-8	.	TGTGCCAGCAGCTTAGTGCTGGGGGCGGGGGGCAATCAGCCCCAGCATTTT	CASSLVLGAGGNQPQHF
TRBJ1-3	.	TRBV10-3	.	TGTGCCATCAGTGAGTCGGGGGGGGATGGGACATCTGCGGACACCATATATTTT	CAISESGGDGTSADTIYF
TRBJ2-7	.	TRBV29-1	TRBD1	TGCAGCGTTGAGGGGGTGGACAGGTCAGACTCCTACGAGCAGTACTTC	CSVEGVDRSDSYEQYF
TRBJ1-4	.	TRBV6-1	TRBD1	TGTGCCAGCAGTCCTCGGACAGGGGGGAATGAAAAACTGTTTTTT	CASSPRTGGNEKLFF
TRBJ2-6	.	TRBV14	.	TGTGCCAGCAGCCAAGTATGGAACAGTCACTCTGGGGCCAACGTCCTGACTTTC	CASSQVWNSHSGANVLTF
TRBJ1-5	few	TRBV15	.	TGTGCCACCAGCACCTTGTCGGGGAATCAGCCCCAGCATTTT	CATSTLSGNQPQHF
TRBJ1-4	.	TRBV5-1	.	TGCGCCAGCAGCCTGGACAGTTATAATGAAAAACTGTTTTTT	CASSLDSYNEKLFF
TRBJ2-5	.	TRBV29-1	.	TGCAGCGTTGAAGAATCGGCGGTCCAGTACTTC	CSVEESAVQYF
TRBJ2-4	.	TRBV28	.	TGTGCCAGCAGTTTATTCCAGGGAATCCTAGCCAAAAACATTCAGTACTTC	CASSLFQGILAKNIQYF
TRBJ2-1	.	TRBV5-1	TRBD2	TGCGCCAGCAGCCTGGAGCGGGAGAATCAGTTCTTC	CASSLERENQFF
TRBJ2-3	.	TRBV25-1	.	TGTGCCAGCGAGGGGGGGGGACAGGGCACAGATACGCAGTATTTT	CASEGGGQGTDTQYF
TRBJ2-2	.	TRBV5-1	TRBD2	TGCGCCAGCAGCTTGTCGGGGACTAGCGGGACTTTTGGGGAGCTGTTTTTT	CASSLSGTSGTFGELFF
TRBJ2-5	.	TRBV19	.	TGTGCCAGTAGCCGGGTCAGGAGGGAGACCCAGTACTTC	CASSRVRRETQYF
TRBJ2-1	.	TRBV18	TRBD1	TGTGCCAGCTCACCGCCTGGGACAGGGACCTACAATGAGCAGTTCTTC	CASSPPGTGTYNEQFF
TRBJ2-7	.	TRBV7-9	TRBD1	TGTGCCAGCAGCCGGGAACAGGGGGCTTACGAGCAGTACTTC	CASSREQGAYEQYF
TRBJ2-3	.	TRBV5-4	.	TGTGCCAGCAGCTTGGGTAGGGGACAAGATACGCAGTATTTT	CASSLGRGQDTQYF
TRBJ2-1	once	TRBV4-1	TRBD2	TGCGCCAGCAGCCAAGATCGGCGGGAGGGCCCCGATGAGCAGTTCTTC	CASSQDRREGPDEQFF
TRBJ2-1	few	TRBV27	TRBD2	TGTGCCAGCACCCCCAGCGGGGGATACAATGAGCAGTTCTTC	CASTPSGGYNEQFF
TRBJ1-1	few	TRBV28	.	TGTGCCAGCAGGCCCCCCTGGTGGGGGCGCGGGAGCACTGAAGCTTTCTTT	CASRPPWWGRGSTEAFF
TRBJ2-7	.	TRBV4-2	TRBD2	TGTGCCAGCAGCCAAGATACTAGCGGGTACGAGCAGTACTTC	CASSQDTSGYEQYF
TRBJ2-1	.	TRBV19	TRBD2	TGTGCCAGTAGTATAGATCCCTCAAGCGGGACGCCAGGGGAGCAGTTCTTC	CASSIDPSSGTPGEQFF
TRBJ2-4	once	TRBV5-4	.	TGTGCCAGCAGCTTGAACGGGGGTGCCAAAAACATTCAGTACTTC	CASSLNGGAKNIQYF
TRBJ2-5	.	TRBV27	.	TGTGCCAGCAGACGACAGGACCAAGAGACCCAGTACTTC	CASRRQDQETQYF
TRBJ2-1	once	TRBV15	TRBD2	TGTGCCACCTCCTGGGGGGGGGAGGATGAGCAGTTCTTC	CATSWGGEDEQFF
TRBJ2-7	.	TRBV20-1	.	TGCAGTGCTAGATACCAGGGCGAGCAGTACTTC	CSARYQGEQYF
TRBJ2-3	once	TRBV6-6	.	TGTGCCAGCAGAGTCCCCGGGGATACGCAGTATTTT	CASRVPGDTQYF
TRBJ1-1	.	TRBV27	.	TGTGCCAGTCGGGGGGCAAACTACGGGAACACTGAAGCTTTCTTT	CASRGANYGNTEAFF
TRBJ1-5	.	TRBV2	.	TGTGCCAGCAGTGAGGGCAGGGCGAGCAATCAGCCCCAGCATTTT	CASSEGRASNQPQHF
TRBJ1-1	.	TRBV7-9	TRBD1	TGTGCCAGCAGCTTCGACAGGGATATTAACACTGAAGCTTTCTTT	CASSFDRDINTEAFF
TRBJ2-7	.	TRBV10-3	TRBD1	TGTGCCATCAGTCTGACAGGGGGCTTATACGAGCAGTACTTC	CAISLTGGLYEQYF
TRBJ2-3	.	TRBV27	.	TGTGCCAGCAGTTTATTTAATAGGGGCTCTATTGCAGATACGCAGTATTTT	CASSLFNRGSIADTQYF
TRBJ1-4	.	TRBV6-1	TRBD1	TGTGCCAGCCGTGACAGGGAAGTTAATGAAAAACTGTTTTTT	CASRDREVNEKLFF
TRBJ2-3	.	TRBV11-1	.	TGTGCCAGCAGCAGGAGGCCGAGTCCAGATACGCAGTATTTT	CASSRRPSPDTQYF
TRBJ1-3	once	TRBV5-1	.	TGCGCCAGCAGCTTGAAACCAGTCTCTGGAAACACCATATATTTT	CASSLKPVSGNTIYF
TRBJ1-5	.	TRBV19	TRBD1	TGTGCCAGTAGTGGACCCCGACAGGGTGGGGGTCAGCCCCAGCATTTT	CASSGPRQGGGQPQHF
TRBJ2-7	.	TRBV5-1	TRBD2	TGCGCCAGCAGCTTGGAGCCGTTGCGGGAGTACGAGCAGTACTTC	CASSLEPLREYEQYF
TRBJ1-1	.	TRBV4-1	.	TGCGCCAGCAGCCACCGGACAGAGAACACTGAAGCTTTCTTT	CASSHRTENTEAFF
TRBJ2-3	.	TRBV6-5	.	TGTGCCAGCAGTCCTAGTGGCTCCGCAGATACGCAGTATTTT	CASSPSGSADTQYF
TRBJ2-7	.	TRBV2	.	TGTGCCAGCACAGGAGCTGGGAGCTCCTACGAGCAGTACTTC	CASTGAGSSYEQYF
TRBJ2-7	.	TRBV5-1	TRBD1	TGCGCCAGCAGCGGAGGACAGGGTTTAGCAACCTACGAGCAGTACTTC	CASSGGQGLATYEQYF
TRBJ2-5	.	TRBV5-1	TRBD1	TGCGCCAGCAGCGACGGGACAGGGGTGTACCAAGAGACCCAGTACTTC	CASSDGTGVYQETQYF
TRBJ2-2	.	TRBV21-1	.	TGTGCCAGCAGCAAAGCGGCTAGCGGGGCCAACACCGGGGAGCTGTTTTTT	CASSKAASGANTGELFF
TRBJ2-2	.	TRBV20-1	.	TGCAGTGCCTACGAGTCCGGGGAGCTGTTTTTT	CSAYESGELFF
TRBJ2-1	.	TRBV7-7	.	TGTGCCAGCAGCCCCGAAGAAAGCCGTGAGCAGTTCTTC	CASSPEESREQFF
TRBJ2-1	.	TRBV7-9	.	TGTGCCAGCAGCTTAACCAGAGGTGGGGGGAACAATGAGCAGTTCTTC	CASSLTRGGGNNEQFF